This T cell receptor beta chain was observed in a study of tumor-infiltrating lymphocytes in primary liver carcinoma. Across the whole study: Staged T1-T3 N0M0, the tumors had sizes that ranged from roughly 4 to 10 cm across.

Regarding the study as a whole: The proportion of top clones found throughout all five tumor regions was only about 7-24%.

V was trimmed by 5 bases and J by 4 bases, leaving 11 bases between them. CDR1 MDHEN and CDR2 SYDVKM come from the germline V gene. CDR3 length: 14 residues. Using a constant-region primer together with ProtoScript II reverse transcriptase, TCR beta cDNA was made from around 500 ng of total RNA. Researchers made the TCR beta libraries by running three nested multiplex PCR rounds with slightly modified ARM-PCR. Primers for the first two PCR rounds were TRBV1-TRBV30 forward primers and a C-beta reverse primer (roughly 10 cycles per round). TCRdb ran MiXCR on the multiplex PCR reads and lists one entry per CDR3 protein. The table lists around 190,000 distinct CDR3 sequences, approximately 86% of them singletons. Co-extraction of both nucleic acids (RNA and DNA) used roughly 19-33 mg of unsorted bulk tissue. This clonotype was counted at least ten times. Its antigen is currently unknown.

Sequencing input: tumor tissue from primary liver carcinoma. The TCR was taken from a man aged 35 to 55 with primary liver carcinoma and hepatitis B virus infection. The rearrangement links TRBV28 to TRBJ1-4, with D possibly being TRBD1 (5 bases). CDR3 amino acids: CASSLAGVNEKLFF. The CDR3 nucleotides read TGTGCCAGCAGTCTGGCGGGGGTTAATGAAAAACTGTTTTTT.